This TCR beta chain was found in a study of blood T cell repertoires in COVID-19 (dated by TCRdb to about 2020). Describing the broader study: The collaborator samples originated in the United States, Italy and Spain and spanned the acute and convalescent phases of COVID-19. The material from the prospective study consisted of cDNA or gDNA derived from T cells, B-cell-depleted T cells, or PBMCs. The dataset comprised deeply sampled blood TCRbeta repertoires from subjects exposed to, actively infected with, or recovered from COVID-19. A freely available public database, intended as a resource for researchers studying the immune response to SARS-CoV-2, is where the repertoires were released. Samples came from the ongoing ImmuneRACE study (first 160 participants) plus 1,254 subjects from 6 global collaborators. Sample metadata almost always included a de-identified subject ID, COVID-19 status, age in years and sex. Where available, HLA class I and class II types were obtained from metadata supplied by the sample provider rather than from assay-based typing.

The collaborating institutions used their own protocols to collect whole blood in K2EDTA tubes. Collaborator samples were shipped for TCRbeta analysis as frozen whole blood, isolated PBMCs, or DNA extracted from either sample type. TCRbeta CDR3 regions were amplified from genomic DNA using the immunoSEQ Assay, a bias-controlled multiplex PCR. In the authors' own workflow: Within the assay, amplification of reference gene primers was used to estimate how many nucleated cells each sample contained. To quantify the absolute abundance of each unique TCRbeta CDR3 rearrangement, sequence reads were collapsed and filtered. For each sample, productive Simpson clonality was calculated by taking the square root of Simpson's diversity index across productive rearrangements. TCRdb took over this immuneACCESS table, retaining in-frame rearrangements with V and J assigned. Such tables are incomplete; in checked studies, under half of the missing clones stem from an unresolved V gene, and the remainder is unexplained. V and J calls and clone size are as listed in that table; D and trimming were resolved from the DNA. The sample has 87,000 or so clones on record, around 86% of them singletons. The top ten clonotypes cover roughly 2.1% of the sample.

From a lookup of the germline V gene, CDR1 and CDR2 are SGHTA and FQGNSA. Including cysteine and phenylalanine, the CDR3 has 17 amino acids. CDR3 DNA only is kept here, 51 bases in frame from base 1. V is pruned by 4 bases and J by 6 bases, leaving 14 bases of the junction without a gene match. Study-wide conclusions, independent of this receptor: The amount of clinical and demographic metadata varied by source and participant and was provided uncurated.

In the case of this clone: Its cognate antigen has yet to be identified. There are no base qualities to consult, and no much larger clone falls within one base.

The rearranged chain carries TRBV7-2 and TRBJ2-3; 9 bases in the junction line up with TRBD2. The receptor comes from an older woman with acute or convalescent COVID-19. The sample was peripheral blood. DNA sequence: TGTGCCAGCAGCTCCATTGGAGGGGGACTAGCAGGGGATACGCAGTATTTT. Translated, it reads CASSSIGGGLAGDTQYF.